This T cell receptor beta chain was retrieved from a study of T cell repertoires in cytomegalovirus infection. Study-wide results and caveats: Cumulative frequency (of public TCR beta family members) identified carriers of CMV plus the relevant HLA.

A remark on this clonotype: The antigen remains undetermined.

From germline, CDR1 is MNHNY and CDR2 SVGAGI (reference sequence). CDR3 length: 17 amino acids. V lost 7 bases to trimming and J lost 0 bases, with 19 bases between them. TCRdb re-called the reads with MiXCR, one entry per CDR3 protein. This table has more than 200,000 distinct CDR3 sequences, around 8.7% appearing once. The sequence derives from a human donor in good health (CMV status not recorded). Some clones in this sample may be carry-over from other donors' samples. What was sequenced was PBMCs. The chain couples TRBV6-6 to TRBJ2-4; the D gene could be TRBD1 or TRBD2 (5 bases each). In DNA form, the CDR3 reads TGTGCCAGCAAGGTGGGGGATAGATCGGTAGCCAAAAACATTCAGTACTTC. Translation gives CASKVGDRSVAKNIQYF.